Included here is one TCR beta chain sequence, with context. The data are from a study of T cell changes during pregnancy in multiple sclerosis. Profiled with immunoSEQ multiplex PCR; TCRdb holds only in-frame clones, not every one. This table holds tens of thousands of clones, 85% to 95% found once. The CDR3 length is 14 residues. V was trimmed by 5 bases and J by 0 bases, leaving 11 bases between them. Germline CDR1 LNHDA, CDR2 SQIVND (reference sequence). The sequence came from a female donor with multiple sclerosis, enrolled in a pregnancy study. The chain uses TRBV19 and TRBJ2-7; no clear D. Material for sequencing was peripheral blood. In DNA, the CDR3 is TGTGCCAGTAGTTCCGGTCTACACTCCTACGAGCAGTACTTC. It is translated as CASSSGLHSYEQYF.